This TCR beta chain was sequenced during a study of T-cell memory formation after mild COVID-19. From 5'RACE with constant-segment primers came TCR alpha and TCR beta cDNA libraries that carried sample barcodes and UMIs. MiXCR, applied by TCRdb to the 5' RACE reads, yields one record per CDR3 protein. This table holds about 500,000 distinct CDR3 sequences, around 21% found once. This clonotype was seen a handful of times. Its antigen remains unknown. Findings of the study overall: From day 15 to 85, contracting clones were balanced between CD4 and CD8, whereas later expanders leaned toward CD4+. In pre-infection memory, a portion of responding clones appeared, which suggested that cross-reactive memory joined.

CDR3 length: 14 residues. Between the trimmed V and J ends, which lost 1 base and 4 bases, there was a span of 11 bases. Germline CDR1 SGHDT, CDR2 YYEEEE. The chain employs TRBV5-6 and TRBJ2-5; weak D call: TRBD2 (5 bases). The source of this sequence is an adult woman who had mild COVID-19 (a few samples of this study predate the infection). Cell type and time point are not known. Sequencing was performed on PBMCs or a T cell subset sorted from them (not recorded which). DNA of the CDR3: TGTGCCAGCAGCTTGCAAAAGGGAGTAGAGACCCAGTACTTC. Its protein is CASSLQKGVETQYF.